Each of the 25 T cell receptor beta chains below was sequenced from the same sample in a study of shared clonotypes between healthy human individuals. Libraries were prepared by immunoSEQ multiplex PCR; TCRdb keeps only in-frame clonotypes and omits some of them. This sample has 1.4 million to 1.5 million clones, with roughly 97% found just once. Sequencing input: naive CD4+ T cells sorted from blood. Regarding subset: CD45RA+ positively selected. These receptors originate from a man aged 25 to 40 in good health.

The V call is TRBV29-1, the J call TRBJ1-1, with D perhaps TRBD1 (6 bases). This CDR3 region has 14 residues. V was clipped by 6 bases and J by 0 bases, with 14 bases between them. Germline CDR1 SQVTM, CDR2 ANQGSEA. CDR3 DNA: TGCAGCGTCGCAACAGGGACAATGAACACTGAAGCTTTCTTT. Protein product: CSVATGTMNTEAFF.

The chain uses TRBV7-9 and TRBJ2-7; no definite D call. The CDR3 spans 14 residues. V lost 4 bases and J 0 bases, leaving 10 bases between the germline ends. The V gene's germline CDR1 is SEHNR and CDR2 FQNEAQ (reference sequence). The CDR3 DNA follows: TGTGCCAGCAGCTCCCTCGATAGCTCCTACGAGCAGTACTTC. The encoded protein is CASSSLDSSYEQYF.

V is TRBV4-3 and J is TRBJ1-5; possibly TRBD1 for D (5 bases). CDR1 and CDR2 from the germline V gene are LGHNA and YSLEER. CDR3 length: 15 residues. V gave up 4 bases and J gave up 7 bases, with 17 bases separating them. CDR3 DNA: TGCGCCAGCAGCCCTTCACAGGTGGTTAGGCAGCCCCAGCATTTT. Its translation is CASSPSQVVRQPQHF.

V gene TRBV7-6 combines with J gene TRBJ2-7; D is uncertain. Germline CDR1 is SGHVS and CDR2 is FNYEAQ. The V and J ends lost 1 base and 4 bases respectively, with 8 bases between them. The CDR3 spans 13 residues. The CDR3 is CASSLDPGYEQYF. The CDR3 DNA sequence: TGTGCCAGCAGCTTAGACCCCGGGTACGAGCAGTACTTC.

The chain is built from TRBV5-1 and TRBJ2-1; TRBD1 matches 9 bases. The CDR3 has 13 amino acids. Germline lookup yields CDR1 SGHRS and CDR2 YFSETQ. V shed 5 bases, J shed 5 bases, and the junction held 2 bases outside the gene matches. The CDR3 spells CASRGTGNNEQFF. The DNA of the CDR3 is TGCGCCAGCAGAGGGACAGGGAACAATGAGCAGTTCTTC.

V is TRBV7-9 and J is TRBJ2-3, with TRBD2 as a possible D gene (5 bases). CDR1 is SEHNR, CDR2 FQNEAQ, per germline (reference sequence). The CDR3 length is 16 residues. Trimming took 10 bases from V and 0 from J, leaving 20 bases between them. In nucleotides, the CDR3 is TGTGCCACCGGACTCAAACTGGCGGCGAGCACAGATACGCAGTATTTT. Its protein product is CATGLKLAASTDTQYF. Full variable domain (remainder filled in from reference TRBV7-9 and TRBJ2-3): DTGVSQNPRHKITKRGQNVTFRCDPISEHNRLYWYRQTLGQGPEFLTYFQNEAQLEKSRLLSDRFSAERPKGSFSTLEIQRTEQGDSAMYLCATGLKLAASTDTQYFGPGTRLTVL.

This clone showed up just once. The chain couples TRBV19 to TRBJ1-1, with D maybe TRBD1 (6 bases). V lost 3 bases, J lost 4 bases, and 12 bases lay in between. The germline gives CDR1 LNHDA, CDR2 SQIVND (reference sequence). The CDR3 totals 14 residues. CDR3 residues: CASSIRGPITEAFF. The CDR3 DNA follows: TGTGCCAGTAGTATCAGGGGACCCATCACTGAAGCTTTCTTT.

The chain has TRBV27 and TRBJ2-3, with 7 bases aligning to TRBD2. Germline CDR1 MNHEY, CDR2 SMNVEV (reference sequence). Losses at the gene ends were 7 bases for V and 6 bases for J; bases not matched to a gene: 7. The CDR3 is 13 amino acids. The CDR3 reads CASTLAGRDTQYF. CDR3 sequence (DNA): TGTGCCAGCACATTAGCGGGCCGGGATACGCAGTATTTT.

This sequence joins TRBV5-6 and TRBJ2-7; the D is unclear. CDR3 size: 11 residues. Between the trimmed V and J ends, which lost 1 base and 3 bases, there was a span of 2 bases. Germline assignment: CDR1 SGHDT and CDR2 YYEEEE. The CDR3 DNA sequence: TGTGCCAGCAGCTTGTTCTACGAGCAGTACTTC. This sequence encodes CASSLFYEQYF.

A word on this clone: This sample includes further DNA sequences coding for the same CDR3. V is TRBV29-1 and J is TRBJ2-5; D unclear. Trimming pared 5 bases from V and 5 bases from J, leaving 9 bases between. Germline values: CDR1 SQVTM, CDR2 ANQGSEA. This CDR3 is built from 11 residues. CDR3 coding DNA: TGCAGCGTTACCGGGCAGGAGACCCAGTACTTC. It codes for CSVTGQETQYF.

This sequence joins TRBV15 and TRBJ2-7; D might be TRBD2 (6 bases). Germline CDR1 reads LNHNV; CDR2 reads YYDKDF (reference sequence). The CDR3 loop spans 13 amino acids. Trimming shortened V by 4 bases and J by 4 bases, and 11 bases separated the two germline ends. CDR3 residues: CATSTGLLYEQYF. Written as DNA, the CDR3 is TGTGCCACCAGCACGGGACTCTTATACGAGCAGTACTTC.

The CDR3: CAISQRDTEKSNTIYF. The DNA for the CDR3 is TGTGCCATCAGTCAACGGGACACGGAAAAGTCGAACACCATATATTTT. This chain joins TRBV10-3 and TRBJ1-3, with a possible D match to TRBD1 (6 bases). The CDR3 length is 16 residues. The germline gives CDR1 ENHRY, CDR2 SYGVKD. Trimming took off 5 bases at V and 7 bases at J, with 21 bases between the two ends.

This CDR3 reads CASSRGGPNTGELFF. CDR3 bases: TGTGCCAGCAGCAGGGGGGGCCCGAACACCGGGGAGCTGTTTTTT. The rearrangement joins TRBV5-6 to TRBJ2-2, with a possible D match to TRBD2 (7 bases). The CDR3 is 15 amino acids. Trimming left V 4 bases short and J 0 bases short, with 10 bases between. Germline CDR1 reads SGHDT; CDR2 reads YYEEEE.

This rearrangement joins TRBV28 to TRBJ2-7; D is ambiguous. The CDR3 is 11 residues long. Germline lookup yields CDR1 MDHEN and CDR2 SYDVKM. V lost 5 bases to trimming and J lost 7 bases, with 9 bases between them. For the CDR3, the DNA is TGTGCCAGCAGTACCCGGGTGGAGCAGTACTTC. It encodes CASSTRVEQYF.

The rearrangement links TRBV7-8 to TRBJ1-5, with D tentatively TRBD1 (5 bases). Germline assignment: CDR1 SGHVS and CDR2 FQNEAQ. Trimming took 5 bases from V and 6 from J, leaving 17 bases between them. CDR3 size: 15 residues. As DNA, the CDR3 is TGTGCCAGCAGCCCGACGAGGGGACCCAGTCAGCCCCAGCATTTT. Its translation: CASSPTRGPSQPQHF.

This chain joins TRBV2 and TRBJ2-7; the D gene is possibly TRBD1 (6 bases). In germline, CDR1 is SNHLY, CDR2 FYNNEI. Trimming shortened V by 2 bases and J by 0 bases, and 8 bases separated the two germline ends. The CDR3 has 14 residues. Here the CDR3 reads CASSEQGFSYEQYF. DNA of the CDR3: TGTGCCAGCAGTGAACAGGGGTTCTCCTACGAGCAGTACTTC.

As concerns this clone: Additional DNA sequences in this sample encode the identical CDR3. The chain couples TRBV5-5 to TRBJ2-2, with D unclear. The germline V gene has CDR1 SGHKS and CDR2 YYEKEE (reference sequence). Between the trimmed V and J ends, which lost 1 base and 4 bases, there was a span of 2 bases. CDR3 length: 12 residues. For the CDR3, the DNA is TGTGCCAGCAGCTTGCTCACCGGGGAGCTGTTTTTT. Amino acid sequence: CASSLLTGELFF.

This chain joins TRBV29-1 and TRBJ2-2; 7 nucleotides line up with TRBD1. CDR1 is SQVTM and CDR2 is ANQGSEA in the germline V gene. Losses at the gene ends were 6 bases for V and 7 bases for J; bases not matched to a gene: 5. The CDR3 spans 12 residues. The CDR3 nucleotides read TGCAGCGTACACAGGGGTCACGGGGAGCTGTTTTTT. Amino acids: CSVHRGHGELFF.

The V gene is TRBV14, the J gene TRBJ2-5; 14 bases align to TRBD2. The CDR3 runs 20 residues. Germline assignment: CDR1 SGHDN and CDR2 FVKESK. The V and J ends lost 3 bases and 5 bases, in that order; junction bases with no gene match: 17. CDR3 in amino acids: CASSHMAIWPGLAGDETQYF. In nucleotides, the CDR3 is TGTGCCAGCAGCCATATGGCGATATGGCCGGGACTAGCGGGAGACGAGACCCAGTACTTC.

This clone was seen once. The chain links TRBV9 to TRBJ2-7; the D gene is possibly TRBD1 (5 bases). The CDR3 runs 15 residues. Trimming took 0 bases from V and 0 from J, leaving 10 bases between them. Germline CDR1 reads SGDLS; CDR2 reads YYNGEE. CDR3 region: CASSVAPTDSYEQYF. The DNA for the CDR3 is TGTGCCAGCAGCGTAGCCCCGACAGACTCCTACGAGCAGTACTTC.

This clone was seen only once. The chain carries TRBV5-1 and TRBJ2-2; 7 nucleotides line up with TRBD2. CDR3 length: 15 amino acids. V lost 5 bases, J lost 0 bases, and 4 bases stayed unmatched. Germline V lookup: CDR1 SGHRS, CDR2 YFSETQ. CDR3 in DNA: TGCGCCAGCAGGGACGGGAGGACGAACACCGGGGAGCTGTTTTTT. Protein product: CASRDGRTNTGELFF.

The chain is built from TRBV4-1 and TRBJ1-5, with 12 nucleotides matching TRBD1. This CDR3 has 20 residues. Germline V lookup: CDR1 MGHRA, CDR2 YSYEKL. With 2 bases clipped from V and 0 bases from J, the junction kept 11 bases outside the gene matches. The CDR3 here is CASSQPDRDRGPYSNQPQHF. The CDR3 coding sequence is TGCGCCAGCAGCCAACCCGACCGGGACAGGGGGCCCTATAGCAATCAGCCCCAGCATTTT.

V usage is TRBV19 and J usage is TRBJ2-2; D might be TRBD2 (6 bases). V dropped 2 bases and J dropped 0 bases, with 7 bases sitting between them. CDR3 size: 15 residues. The germline V gene encodes CDR1 LNHDA and CDR2 SQIVND (reference sequence). The CDR3, as DNA: TGTGCCAGTAGTATAACGGGGGCGAACACCGGGGAGCTGTTTTTT. This encodes CASSITGANTGELFF.

The chain combines TRBV10-2 with TRBJ1-1; D remains unclear. Germline V CDR1 and CDR2: WSHSY, SAAADI. V was clipped by 9 bases and J by 7 bases, with 12 bases between them. CDR3 length: 11 residues. CDR3 protein: CASLQKLEAFF. Written as DNA, the CDR3 is TGCGCCAGTTTACAGAAACTTGAAGCTTTCTTT.

The V and J genes are TRBV7-3 and TRBJ2-1, with 10 bases that match TRBD2. The CDR3 is 13 amino acids. Trimming at V came to 7 bases and at J to 8 bases, leaving 5 bases not matched to a gene. Germline loops: CDR1 SGHTA, CDR2 FQGTGA. In nucleotides, the CDR3 is TGTGCCAGCAACCCTAGCGGGAGCGATGAGCAGTTCTTC. Translating gives CASNPSGSDEQFF.